This T cell receptor (beta chain) was sequenced in a study of blood T cell repertoires in COVID-19. Repertoires were generated with immunoSEQ multiplex PCR, while TCRdb's copy carries only in-frame clones and drops some. Of approximately 67,000 clones in the sample, roughly 85% are singletons; the top ten hold 19%. With 5 bases removed from V and 4 bases from J, the gap between germline ends came to 17 bases. The germline CDR1 and CDR2 sequences are SGHAT and FQNNGV. The CDR3 is 15 amino acids. Sequenced input: peripheral blood. The TCR sequence derives from a woman of 80 years or more with acute or convalescent COVID-19. The chain couples TRBV11-2 to TRBJ1-1; the D gene is possibly TRBD1 (5 bases). CDR3 sequence: CASSRDGGRSTEAFF. The CDR3 nucleotides read TGTGCCAGCAGCCGAGACGGGGGTAGAAGCACTGAAGCTTTCTTT.